This T cell receptor (beta chain) derives from a study of blood T cell repertoires in COVID-19. At the level of the study: The United States, Italy and Spain were the sources of the acute and convalescent COVID-19 samples. PBMCs, B-cell-depleted T cells, or T cells provided the cDNA or gDNA that made up the material.

In the original processing: For nucleated cells, counts were estimated from reference gene primer amplification. Here immunoSEQ multiplex PCR was the method, and the copy in TCRdb shows in-frame clones only, minus some. D and trimming come from the DNA, and the V and J calls and clone size come from that table. Among just under 35,000 clones listed, 80% to 90% were seen once. Trimming removed 2 bases at V and 2 bases at J, with 7 bases between. This CDR3 is 14 amino acids long. Germline CDR1 is MNHEY and CDR2 is SVGAGI. The receptor's source is a human donor in a cohort sampled during active COVID-19. The chain employs TRBV6-5 and TRBJ1-5; unclear D gene. Material for sequencing was peripheral blood. The CDR3 DNA is TGTGCCAGCAGTTACGGAGCCGGCAATCAGCCCCAGCATTTT. Translating it yields CASSYGAGNQPQHF.